These 32 T cell receptor beta chains came from one sample sequenced in a study of blood T cell repertoires in COVID-19. Libraries were prepared by immunoSEQ multiplex PCR; TCRdb keeps only in-frame clonotypes and omits some of them. The sample gives approximately 300,000 clones, around 86% of which show up once; roughly 10% is in the top ten. The sample consisted of PBMCs or T cells enriched from blood (not recorded which). Receptors originate from a woman aged 18-35 years who had recovered from COVID-19.

This clone was counted once. The chain's CDR3 is CASSSTTGLAGFYEQYF. CDR3 nucleotide sequence: TGTGCCAGCAGCTCCACCACGGGACTAGCGGGGTTCTACGAGCAGTACTTC. This chain connects TRBV7-6 to TRBJ2-7, with 13 bases identical to TRBD2. Trimming at V came to 4 bases and at J to 3 bases, leaving 9 bases not matched to a gene. The CDR3 is 17 residues long. Germline V gene data show CDR1 as SGHVS and CDR2 as FNYEAQ.

J is TRBJ1-3 and V is TRBV18; D gene ambiguous. The ends were cut back, 6 bases at V and 0 bases at J, with 18 bases in the middle. From germline, CDR1 is KGHSH and CDR2 LQKENI. The CDR3 is 17 residues long. For the CDR3, the DNA is TGTGCCAGCTCCCCGATGAAAACTGGGAGCTCTGGAAACACCATATATTTT. Amino acid sequence: CASSPMKTGSSGNTIYF. Supplemented by reference TRBV18 and TRBJ1-3, the full variable domain reads NAGVMQNPRHLVRRRGQEARLRCSPMKGHSHVYWYRQLPEEGLKFMVYLQKENIIDESGMPKERFSAEFPKEGPSILRIQQVVRGDSAAYFCASSPMKTGSSGNTIYFGEGSWLTVV.

Only a few counts were recorded for this clone. J is TRBJ1-1 and V is TRBV27, with D tentatively TRBD1 (5 bases). The germline V and J ends were trimmed by 5 bases and 4 bases, with 14 bases remaining between them. Per germline, CDR1 MNHEY and CDR2 SMNVEV (reference sequence). CDR3 length equals 14 residues. This CDR3 reads CASSNPPRVTEAFF. The CDR3 DNA reads TGTGCCAGCAGTAACCCACCCAGGGTCACTGAAGCTTTCTTT.

The V gene is TRBV5-8, the J gene TRBJ2-1; 7 nucleotides line up with TRBD2. Germline values: CDR1 SGHTS, CDR2 YDEGEE. The CDR3 runs 16 residues. With V trimmed by 4 bases and J by 3 bases, 10 bases remained unmatched. CDR3 sequence (DNA): TGTGCCAGCAGCGATAACCTAGCGGAGGTCTACAATGAGCAGTTCTTC. Amino acid sequence: CASSDNLAEVYNEQFF.

This chain connects TRBV6-5 to TRBJ2-1, with 10 bases fitting TRBD2. V lost 7 bases, J lost 9 bases, and 12 bases stayed unmatched. The CDR3 has 15 amino acids. Germline CDR1 is MNHEY and CDR2 is SVGAGI. The chain's CDR3 is CASKVKREGRGEQFF. CDR3 coding DNA: TGTGCCAGCAAAGTGAAGCGGGAGGGCCGAGGTGAGCAGTTCTTC.

In DNA form, the CDR3 reads TGCGCCAGCAGCTTGGAACAGGGGTCCTACGAGCAGTACTTC. Translating it yields CASSLEQGSYEQYF. The genes are TRBV5-1 and TRBJ2-7, with 7 bases fitting TRBD1. Trimming took 0 bases from V and 1 from J; bases not matched to a gene: 1. CDR1 SGHRS and CDR2 YFSETQ come from the germline V gene. The CDR3 covers 14 residues.

J is TRBJ2-2 and V is TRBV25-1; the match to TRBD1 covers 11 bases. V was pared by 4 bases and J by 4 bases, with 5 bases of the junction left unmatched. From germline, CDR1 is MGHDK and CDR2 SYGVNS. The CDR3 covers 16 residues. CDR3 bases: TGTGCCAGCAGTGTTTCCGGGACAGGGGGCACCGGGGAGCTGTTTTTT. This sequence encodes CASSVSGTGGTGELFF.

J is TRBJ2-1 and V is TRBV28; 7 positions agree with TRBD2. Germline V CDR1 and CDR2: MDHEN, SYDVKM. The CDR3 is 15 amino acids. The trim removed 7 bases at V and 7 bases at J, leaving 13 bases unmatched. The CDR3 here is CASNLPSSGGNEQFF. The CDR3 DNA reads TGTGCCAGCAATCTTCCTTCTAGCGGTGGGAATGAGCAGTTCTTC.

This clone has a handful of counts. J is TRBJ2-7 and V is TRBV5-1, with D unclear. Germline CDR1 reads SGHRS; CDR2 reads YFSETQ. The CDR3 runs 15 residues. V was clipped by 4 bases and J by 4 bases, with 18 bases between them. The CDR3 DNA reads TGCGCCAGCAGCCCCTACAGTAACCCATTATACGAGCAGTACTTC. This sequence encodes CASSPYSNPLYEQYF.

The chain couples TRBV19 to TRBJ1-5, with unresolved D. The CDR3 is 14 amino acids. Trimming cost V 11 bases and J 5 bases, with 19 bases left between them. In germline, CDR1 is LNHDA, CDR2 SQIVND (reference sequence). CDR3 residues: CASHAGSYDQPQHF. DNA for the CDR3: TGTGCCTCCCACGCGGGGAGTTACGATCAGCCCCAGCATTTT.

The chain couples TRBV2 to TRBJ1-1, with 11 bases matching TRBD1. Germline trimming cut 7 bases from V and 0 bases from J; bases unmatched to any gene: 4. Looked up from germline, CDR1 is SNHLY and CDR2 is FYNNEI. The CDR3 loop spans 15 amino acids. CDR3 region: CASTGQGAMNTEAFF. The CDR3 nucleotides are TGTGCCAGCACCGGACAGGGGGCCATGAACACTGAAGCTTTCTTT.

The chain recombines TRBV19 with TRBJ1-2; no clear D gene. The V end was cut by 5 bases, the J end by 2 bases, with 12 bases between. Germline V lookup: CDR1 LNHDA, CDR2 SQIVND (reference sequence). The CDR3 sequence is 14 residues long. The CDR3 DNA sequence: TGTGCCAGTAGTCGCCAGAAACAAAACTATGGCTACACCTTC. Its protein product is CASSRQKQNYGYTF.

This chain links TRBV6-5 with TRBJ2-3, with 7 nucleotides matching TRBD1. The J segment lost 6 bases and the V segment lost 6 bases, leaving 12 bases of the junction unmatched. CDR3 length equals 15 residues. Germline V gives CDR1 MNHEY, CDR2 SVGAGI. The CDR3 DNA reads TGTGCCAGCAGCCCCCAGGGGGTGGATTGGGATACGCAGTATTTT. Its protein is CASSPQGVDWDTQYF.

The rearrangement uses TRBV6-1 and TRBJ1-6; TRBD1 is a possible D gene (5 bases). The CDR3 runs to 14 residues. The V gene's germline CDR1 is MNHNS and CDR2 SASEGT. The V and J ends lost 2 bases and 14 bases respectively, with 16 bases between them. Here the CDR3 reads CASSEQGGTETLHF. CDR3 nucleotides: TGTGCCAGCAGTGAACAGGGAGGGACCGAGACCCTCCACTTT.

The sample holds one count of this clone. The V call is TRBV7-2, the J call TRBJ1-2; no clear D gene. V gave up 5 bases and J gave up 4 bases, with 14 bases separating them. This CDR3 region has 14 residues. Germline V CDR1 and CDR2: SGHTA, FQGNSA. CDR3 in DNA: TGTGCCAGCAGCACACGCTGGGCCCCCTATGGCTACACCTTC. It yields the protein CASSTRWAPYGYTF.

The CDR3 is CATSGGLAGGADTQYF. Here the CDR3 DNA reads TGTGCCACCAGTGGGGGACTAGCGGGAGGAGCAGATACGCAGTATTTT. The genes are TRBV24-1 and TRBJ2-3; 15 positions match TRBD2. The germline V gene encodes CDR1 KGHDR and CDR2 SFDVKD. The J segment lost 4 bases and the V segment lost 5 bases, leaving 3 bases of the junction unmatched. The CDR3 spans 16 residues.

V and J are TRBV7-9 and TRBJ2-7, with 7 bases aligning to TRBD2. There are 16 residues in the CDR3. CDR1 and CDR2 (germline): SEHNR, FQNEAQ (reference sequence). V shed 1 base, J shed 2 bases, and the junction held 8 bases outside the gene matches. CDR3 loop: CASSLGAGLAPYEQYF. The DNA of the CDR3 is TGTGCCAGCAGCTTAGGAGCGGGACTGGCCCCCTACGAGCAGTACTTC.

The chain couples TRBV3-1 (or the pseudogene TRBV3-2) to TRBJ2-7; 9 nucleotides align to TRBD1. Germline V gives CDR1 LGHDT, CDR2 YNNKEL (reference sequence). CDR3 size: 15 residues. Losses at the gene ends were 2 bases for V and 7 bases for J; bases not matched to a gene: 9. CDR3 residues: CASSQTGTGRWEQYF. CDR3 nucleotides: TGTGCCAGCAGCCAAACCGGGACAGGGCGATGGGAGCAGTACTTC.

The chain employs TRBV18 and TRBJ1-1, with a tentative D call TRBD1 (6 bases). CDR3 length: 15 amino acids. Germline CDR1 KGHSH, CDR2 LQKENI. V was clipped by 0 bases and J by 1 base, with 9 bases between them. The CDR3 loop is CASSPPRGPNTEAFF. The CDR3 DNA reads as TGTGCCAGCTCACCACCGCGGGGGCCGAACACTGAAGCTTTCTTT.

This chain links TRBV5-1 with TRBJ2-1; 7 positions match TRBD2. V lost 1 base to trimming and J lost 9 bases; unmatched junction nucleotides: 1. This CDR3 is 12 amino acids long. The V gene's germline CDR1 is SGHRS and CDR2 YFSETQ. CDR3 in DNA: TGCGCCAGCAGCTTGACTAGCGTTGAGCAGTTCTTC. Translating it yields CASSLTSVEQFF.

The chain couples TRBV24-1 to TRBJ2-1; a possible D gene is TRBD1 (8 bases). Germline values: CDR1 KGHDR, CDR2 SFDVKD. Trimming removed 7 bases from V and 5 bases from J, with 20 bases in between. The CDR3 contains 16 residues. Here the CDR3 DNA reads TGTGCCACCAGCAAGGGAGGGACAGGATCCAACAATGAGCAGTTCTTC. Residues: CATSKGGTGSNNEQFF.

This clone is medium-sized (0.01 to 0.1%) in the sample. The chain has TRBV11-3 and TRBJ1-1, with D maybe TRBD1 (6 bases). Germline CDR1 SGHNT, CDR2 YENEEA. The CDR3 is made up of 17 amino acids. V lost 1 base to trimming and J lost 0 bases, with 15 bases between them. As DNA, the CDR3 is TGTGCCAGCAGCTTAGGGGGGGCGGGGGCTATGAACACTGAAGCTTTCTTT. Its protein is CASSLGGAGAMNTEAFF.

The rearrangement uses TRBV5-5 and TRBJ2-1, with 7 bases lining up with TRBD2. The CDR3 sequence is 16 residues long. Per the germline V gene, CDR1 is SGHKS and CDR2 is YYEKEE (reference sequence). With 0 bases clipped from V and 10 bases from J, the junction kept 13 bases outside the gene matches. CDR3 in amino acids: CASSLVGSGSWEEQFF. In DNA, the CDR3 is TGTGCCAGCAGCTTGGTCGGTAGCGGGTCCTGGGAGGAGCAGTTCTTC.

The chain employs TRBV6-5 and TRBJ1-2; 9 bases line up with TRBD1. The CDR3 is made up of 15 amino acids. With 6 bases clipped from V and 0 bases from J, the junction kept 5 bases outside the gene matches. Per the germline V gene, CDR1 is MNHEY and CDR2 is SVGAGI. The DNA for the CDR3 is TGTGCCAGCAGAGACCGGGACAGGGCTAACTATGGCTACACCTTC. It codes for CASRDRDRANYGYTF.

This clone was observed once. V is TRBV5-4 and J is TRBJ1-1; D remains unclear. The V end was cut by 4 bases, the J end by 7 bases, with 11 bases between. Germline V gives CDR1 SGHNT, CDR2 YYREEE (reference sequence). The CDR3 sequence is 12 residues long. The CDR3 region is CASSPDLGEAFF. In DNA form, the CDR3 reads TGTGCCAGCAGCCCTGACTTGGGTGAAGCTTTCTTT.

J is TRBJ2-2 and V is TRBV6-5, with a weak D call TRBD1 (7 bases). Trimming cost V 6 bases and J 5 bases, with 16 bases left between them. The CDR3 is 15 residues long. Germline values: CDR1 MNHEY, CDR2 SVGAGI. The CDR3: CASSRGTAVTGELFF. For the CDR3, the DNA is TGTGCCAGCAGCCGCGGGACAGCAGTAACCGGGGAGCTGTTTTTT.

V and J are TRBV19 and TRBJ1-5; maybe TRBD1 (6 bases). The ends were cut back, 6 bases at V and 3 bases at J, with 12 bases in the middle. Per the germline V gene, CDR1 is LNHDA and CDR2 is SQIVND (reference sequence). The CDR3 is 14 residues long. The CDR3 region has the DNA TGTGCCAGTAGGTTGACAGGCCCCAATCAGCCCCAGCATTTT. It is translated as CASRLTGPNQPQHF.

J is TRBJ1-2 and V is TRBV24-1; 9 bases line up with TRBD1. The CDR3 totals 15 residues. Germline V gives CDR1 KGHDR, CDR2 SFDVKD. The junction had 5 bases not matched to a gene; V was cut back by 6 bases and J by 1 base. CDR3 residues: CATSSGTGNNYGYTF. The CDR3, as DNA: TGTGCCACCAGTTCGGGGACAGGGAATAACTATGGCTACACCTTC.

This clone has only a few counts. The genes are TRBV11-3 and TRBJ1-1; D is ambiguous. Between the trimmed V and J ends, which lost 3 bases and 1 base, there was a span of 12 bases. The CDR3 is 15 residues long. Germline-derived CDR1 and CDR2 are SGHNT and YENEEA. The CDR3 sequence: CASSFGGSTNTEAFF. The CDR3 DNA reads as TGTGCCAGCAGCTTCGGAGGTTCGACGAACACTGAAGCTTTCTTT.

This chain links TRBV3-1 (or the pseudogene TRBV3-2) with TRBJ1-1; D might be TRBD1 (6 bases). The CDR3 has 14 amino acids. Germline-derived CDR1 and CDR2 are LGHDT and YNNKEL (reference sequence). V was pared by 5 bases and J by 7 bases, with 17 bases between. CDR3 amino acids: CASSYREPPGEAFF. The CDR3, as DNA: TGTGCCAGCAGCTACAGGGAGCCACCGGGTGAAGCTTTCTTT.

The V call is TRBV2, the J call TRBJ1-1; the match to TRBD1 covers 9 bases. Germline CDR1 SNHLY, CDR2 FYNNEI. Unmatched junction bases numbered 8, after V lost 2 bases and J lost 4 bases. The CDR3 covers 16 residues. DNA of the CDR3: TGTGCCAGCAGTGAAAGAATAGGGACAGGGTTCACTGAAGCTTTCTTT. Protein sequence: CASSERIGTGFTEAFF.

This chain connects TRBV28 to TRBJ2-7; 9 positions match TRBD1. The length of the CDR3 is 13 residues. Trimming removed 6 bases from V and 3 bases from J; junction bases left unmatched: 3. Germline V gives CDR1 MDHEN, CDR2 SYDVKM. The CDR3 nucleotides read TGTGCCAGCAGGGGGGGACAGGGCTACGAGCAGTACTTC. Amino acid sequence: CASRGGQGYEQYF.